Reported below is one TCR beta chain. TCRdb's table, derived via immunoSEQ multiplex PCR, lists solely in-frame clones and lacks some. The sample shows some 180,000 clones, roughly 79% of them seen only once. This specimen belongs to a study of blood T cell repertoires in COVID-19. Trimming stripped 0 bases from V and 5 bases from J, with 4 bases between. Germline loops: CDR1 SEHNR, CDR2 FQNEAQ (reference sequence). This CDR3 comprises 13 residues. Followed over time, Seattle patients had been enrolled while infection was active. The TCR was taken from a woman older than 75 with COVID-19, enrolled during active disease. Sequenced input: peripheral blood. The chain joins TRBV7-9 to TRBJ1-4; unclear D gene. The CDR3 loop is CASSLAENEKLFF. For the CDR3, the DNA is TGTGCCAGCAGCTTAGCCGAGAATGAAAAACTGTTTTTT.